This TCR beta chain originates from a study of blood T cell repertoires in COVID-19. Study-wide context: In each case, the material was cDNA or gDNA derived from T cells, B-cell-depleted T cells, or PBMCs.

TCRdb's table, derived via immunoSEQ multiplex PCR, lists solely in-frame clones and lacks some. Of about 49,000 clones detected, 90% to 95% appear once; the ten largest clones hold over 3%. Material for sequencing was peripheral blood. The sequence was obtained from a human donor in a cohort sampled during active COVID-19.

The CDR3 sequence: CASSFIEAGELFF. The CDR3 DNA is TGTGCCAGCAGCTTTATAGAAGCCGGGGAGCTGTTTTTT. The chain employs TRBV7-2 and TRBJ2-2, with D unresolved. V lost 3 bases, J lost 6 bases, and 8 bases lay in between. Germline V gene data show CDR1 as SGHTA and CDR2 as FQGNSA. The CDR3 consists of 13 residues.